These T cell receptor beta chains were read from a single sample in a study of PD-1 blockade in classical Hodgkin lymphoma. The assay was immunoSEQ multiplex PCR, and TCRdb's table has in-frame clones only and misses some. The sample comprises roughly 42,000 clones, around two thirds of which are singletons, and approximately 2.4% rests with the top ten. Sequenced material: peripheral blood mononuclear cells (PBMCs), taken before the fourth cycle of nivolumab. These receptors were taken from a human donor with classical Hodgkin lymphoma. Both conserved end residues are part of each CDR3. The order of the fields is V gene, D gene, clone size, J gene, CDR3 DNA, CDR3 protein. The D gene is left open where the match is weak. Expanded clones get a size class; other rows say once, few or many, or leave the size out.

TRBV6-5	TRBD1	-	TRBJ2-1	TGTGCCAGCAGTTACGGGGACAGGGATTACAATGAGCAGTTCTTC	CASSYGDRDYNEQFF
TRBV30	TRBD1	-	TRBJ2-1	TGTGCCTGGAGCTCAGACAGGGGGCCCTACAATGAGCAGTTCTTC	CAWSSDRGPYNEQFF
TRBV6-5	-	-	TRBJ2-1	TGTGCCAGCAGTTACTCGACGAGCAGCTCCTACAATGAGCAGTTCTTC	CASSYSTSSSYNEQFF
TRBV7-9	-	-	TRBJ2-2	TGTGCCAGCAGCTTAGGGCAGGTGACCGGGGAGCTGTTTTTT	CASSLGQVTGELFF
TRBV6-6	-	-	TRBJ1-4	TGTGCCAGCTCTTATGGGGCAGGGGTTGAAAAACTGTTTTTT	CASSYGAGVEKLFF
TRBV29-1	TRBD1	-	TRBJ2-7	TGCAGCGCCACGACAGGGTTGCAGGGCGAGCAGTACTTC	CSATTGLQGEQYF
TRBV18	-	once	TRBJ2-7	TGTGCCAGCTCACCAAGTCAGGTTATTTCCTACGAGCAGTACTTC	CASSPSQVISYEQYF
TRBV12-2	-	-	TRBJ1-4	TGTGCAAGTCGCTCCCCGATAACAGGGGCCCCGAGGGCTAATGAAAAACTGTTTTTT	CASRSPITGAPRANEKLFF
TRBV27	-	-	TRBJ1-3	TGTGCCAGCAGCCTTAATCCAGGAAACACCATATATTTT	CASSLNPGNTIYF
TRBV19	-	-	TRBJ1-1	TGTGCCAGTAGTCTGCGGCCAGTGAACACTGAAGCTTTCTTT	CASSLRPVNTEAFF
TRBV7-9	TRBD2	-	TRBJ2-7	TGTGCCAGCAGCGCCAGCGGGAGCTCCTACGAGCAGTACTTC	CASSASGSSYEQYF
TRBV5-4	TRBD2	-	TRBJ2-7	TGTGCCAGCAGCGAAGGACTAGCGGGGACCTACGAGCAGTACTTC	CASSEGLAGTYEQYF
TRBV6-5	-	-	TRBJ1-2	TGTGCCAGCACCCAGAATGGGGTCGGGGATGGCTACACCTTC	CASTQNGVGDGYTF
TRBV5-6	-	-	TRBJ2-3	TGTGCCAGCAGCCCTACCCCTACCAAGGATCTACCTTTGGATACGCAGTATTTT	CASSPTPTKDLPLDTQYF
TRBV6-4	TRBD2	once	TRBJ2-2	TGTGCCAGCAGTGCTATAGCGGGGGCGAACACCGGGGAGCTGTTTTTT	CASSAIAGANTGELFF
TRBV4-1	-	-	TRBJ2-6	TGCGCCAGCAGCCTAGCCATAGGAATAGGGGCCAACGTCCTGACTTTC	CASSLAIGIGANVLTF
TRBV10-3	-	-	TRBJ2-1	TGTGCCATCAGTACAGATATCAACAATGAGCAGTTCTTC	CAISTDINNEQFF
TRBV15	-	-	TRBJ1-2	TGTGCCACCAGCCCCCCTGGGGGGAACTATGGCTACACCTTC	CATSPPGGNYGYTF
TRBV6-5	-	-	TRBJ2-7	TGTGCCAGCAGTTACGCAGGGACCCCGGGAGAGCAGTACTTC	CASSYAGTPGEQYF
TRBV9	-	-	TRBJ2-2	TGTGCCAGCAGCCCGGACACCGGGGAGCTGTTTTTT	CASSPDTGELFF
TRBV6-5	TRBD2	-	TRBJ2-7	TGTGCCAGCAGTCTCAGCGGGGGGGCAAGCGAGCAGTACTTC	CASSLSGGASEQYF
TRBV6-1	-	-	TRBJ2-2	TGTGCCAGCAGCCCGCAGATTAGGGACACCGGGGAGCTGTTTTTT	CASSPQIRDTGELFF
TRBV9	TRBD1	-	TRBJ1-1	TGTGCCAGCAGCAACCGACAGGGGGAAGGCACTGAAGCTTTCTTT	CASSNRQGEGTEAFF
TRBV5-4	TRBD1	-	TRBJ1-2	TGTGCCAGCAGCCCACCGACAGGGTACGACTATGGCTACACCTTC	CASSPPTGYDYGYTF
TRBV5-8	-	-	TRBJ1-4	TGTGCCAGCAGCCGAGACACGCCCGGGGAAAAACTGTTTTTT	CASSRDTPGEKLFF
TRBV27	TRBD1	few	TRBJ2-7	TGTGCCAGCAGTTTAAATCCGGACAGGGCCTACGAGCAGTACTTC	CASSLNPDRAYEQYF
TRBV27	TRBD1	-	TRBJ2-1	TGTGCCAGCAGTTTTGGGGGACAGGGGGTCCTTAGGGAGCAGTTCTTC	CASSFGGQGVLREQFF
TRBV19	-	-	TRBJ1-2	TGTGCCAGCACCTGGGGAGGGAACTATGGCTACACCTTC	CASTWGGNYGYTF
TRBV30	-	-	TRBJ1-2	TGTGCCTGGAGTGTAACGACAATTCCCCGCGGCTATGGCTACACCTTC	CAWSVTTIPRGYGYTF
TRBV4-1	-	few	TRBJ1-5	TGCGCCAGCAGCCAAGTTGATATGGGGTTTAGCAATCAGCCCCAGCATTTT	CASSQVDMGFSNQPQHF
TRBV27	-	-	TRBJ1-1	TGTGCCAGCAGTTTCTCGGGGCTAAACACTGAAGCTTTCTTT	CASSFSGLNTEAFF
TRBV28	TRBD1	few	TRBJ2-7	TGTGCCAGCAGTTTGGGACAGGGGGGCTACGAGCAGTACTTC	CASSLGQGGYEQYF
TRBV9	-	medium-sized	TRBJ2-1	TGTGCCAGCAGCGTAGCCGGTTCGATCGAGCAGTTCTTC	CASSVAGSIEQFF
TRBV7-2	TRBD2	few	TRBJ2-6	TGTGCCAGCAGCTTAGCGCCTAGCGGGGGGTCGAGCCCACTCCTAGGGGCCAACGTCCTGACTTTC	CASSLAPSGGSSPLLGANVLTF
TRBV10-1	-	-	TRBJ2-3	TGCGCCAGCAAATCAGGGAATGGAGCAGATACGCAGTATTTT	CASKSGNGADTQYF
TRBV29-1	-	few	TRBJ1-1	TGCAGCGTTGTTATGAACACTGAAGCTTTCTTT	CSVVMNTEAFF
TRBV4-3	-	-	TRBJ2-1	TGCGCCAGCAGCCAAGATTGGTCCAGCTCCTACAATGAGCAGTTCTTC	CASSQDWSSSYNEQFF
TRBV2	-	-	TRBJ1-1	TGTGCCAGCAGAATCTCGACAGCCAACACTGAAGCTTTCTTT	CASRISTANTEAFF
TRBV5-6	TRBD1	once	TRBJ2-3	TGTGCCAGCAGCTTGGGACAGGGCTTCCGCACAGATACGCAGTATTTT	CASSLGQGFRTDTQYF
TRBV29-1	-	few	TRBJ1-1	TGCAGCGTTGAATACGGAGTGACTAATACTGAAGCTTTCTTT	CSVEYGVTNTEAFF
TRBV11-2	-	-	TRBJ2-5	TGTGCCAGCAGCACCTTTCCGGGACTGAAGTACCAAGAGACCCAGTACTTC	CASSTFPGLKYQETQYF
TRBV9	TRBD2	few	TRBJ2-1	TGTGCCAGCAGCGTACGGGCTAGCGGGGGGGAATACAATGAGCAGTTCTTC	CASSVRASGGEYNEQFF
TRBV5-6	-	-	TRBJ1-2	TGTGCCAGCAGCTTGGTGGGCGTGGGCGTTGGCTATGGCTACACCTTC	CASSLVGVGVGYGYTF
TRBV7-9	-	once	TRBJ1-2	TGTGCCAGCAGCTTAGGAGACAGCACCTATGGCTACACCTTC	CASSLGDSTYGYTF
TRBV7-2	-	-	TRBJ1-1	TGTGCCAGCAGCTGGGCGGCCGGGACGAACACTGAAGCTTTCTTT	CASSWAAGTNTEAFF
TRBV7-9	-	-	TRBJ2-2	TGTGCCAGCAGCTCCCCACGAGGGGGGTCCGGGGAGCTGTTTTTT	CASSSPRGGSGELFF
TRBV6-6	TRBD1	-	TRBJ2-1	TGTGCCAGCAGTTACCCGGACAGGGGCGATGAGCAGTTCTTC	CASSYPDRGDEQFF
TRBV30	-	-	TRBJ2-7	TGTGCCTGGAGTGCTTTCACTAGCTCCTATGAGCAGTACTTC	CAWSAFTSSYEQYF
TRBV4-1	-	-	TRBJ1-6	TGCGCCAGCAGCCCGATGTCTGGGGGAGCTTCACCCCTCCACTTT	CASSPMSGGASPLHF
TRBV5-4	-	-	TRBJ1-1	TGTGCCAGCAGCTGGGGAGGATCCACTGAAGCTTTCTTT	CASSWGGSTEAFF
TRBV5-1	-	-	TRBJ1-3	TGCGCCAGCAGCTTGGAGACCCCACTCTTATCCGGAAACACCATATATTTT	CASSLETPLLSGNTIYF
TRBV27	TRBD2	few	TRBJ2-1	TGTGCCAGCAGTCCCTCGCGCTTAGCGGGGGGGGTCAATGAGCAGTTCTTC	CASSPSRLAGGVNEQFF
TRBV9	TRBD1	few	TRBJ2-1	TGTGCCAGCAGCGTCGCCGGGACAGGGGCCAGTGAGCAGTTCTTC	CASSVAGTGASEQFF
TRBV11-2	-	few	TRBJ2-7	TGTGCCAGCAGCTTCGGCCGCGAGCAGTACTTC	CASSFGREQYF
TRBV5-4	-	-	TRBJ2-7	TGTGCCAGCAGTACCGGGACGGAGATCTCCTACGAGCAGTACTTC	CASSTGTEISYEQYF
TRBV4-2	-	-	TRBJ2-1	TGTGCCAGCAGCCAAGACTGGCGAGATCACAATGAGCAGTTCTTC	CASSQDWRDHNEQFF
TRBV30	-	-	TRBJ2-7	TGTGCCTGGAGTATGGACAACTACGAGCAGTACTTC	CAWSMDNYEQYF
TRBV5-4	-	-	TRBJ2-2	TGTGCCAGCAGCTTGGCTCGTCAGGGGGGAGACGGGGAGCTGTTTTTT	CASSLARQGGDGELFF
TRBV19	-	few	TRBJ1-2	TGTGCCAGTAGTAGCGGCTTTAACTATGGCTACACCTTC	CASSSGFNYGYTF
TRBV6-5	-	-	TRBJ1-1	TGTGCCAGCAGTTATGAAGGGAGTAGAGTAGCTTTCTTT	CASSYEGSRVAFF